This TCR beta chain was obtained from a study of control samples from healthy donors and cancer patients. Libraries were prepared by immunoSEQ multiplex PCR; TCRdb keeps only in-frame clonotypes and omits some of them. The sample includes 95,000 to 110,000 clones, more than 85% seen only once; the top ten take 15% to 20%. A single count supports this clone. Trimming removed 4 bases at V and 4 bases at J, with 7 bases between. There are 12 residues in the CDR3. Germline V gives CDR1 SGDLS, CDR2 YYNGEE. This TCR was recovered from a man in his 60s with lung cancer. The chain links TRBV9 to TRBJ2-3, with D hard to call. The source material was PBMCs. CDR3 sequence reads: CASSTASDTQYF. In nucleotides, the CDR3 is TGTGCCAGCAGCACCGCCTCAGATACGCAGTATTTT.